This T cell receptor beta chain was profiled in a study of cytotoxic CD8 clonotypes in ibrutinib-treated CLL. The study's findings and limits: Higher circulating CD8+ T-cell counts strongly accompanied higher baseline clonality, above age-matched healthy donors.

As for this clone: Antigen specificity is unknown.

This CDR3 is built from 16 residues. In germline, CDR1 is SEHNR, CDR2 FQNEAQ (reference sequence). V lost 1 base and J lost 1, with 11 bases in between. The method was immunoSEQ multiplex PCR; TCRdb's version includes in-frame clones alone and lacks a portion of them. The data hold under 75,000 clones, with over 60% observed a single time. The material was PBMCs, obtained after 12 months of ibrutinib treatment. The clonotype originates from a human donor with chronic lymphocytic leukemia. The V call is TRBV7-9, the J call TRBJ1-5; D is possibly TRBD1 (5 bases). CDR3 amino acids: CASSLGAQGSNQPQHF. In DNA form, the CDR3 reads TGTGCCAGCAGCTTAGGGGCGCAGGGCAGCAATCAGCCCCAGCATTTT.